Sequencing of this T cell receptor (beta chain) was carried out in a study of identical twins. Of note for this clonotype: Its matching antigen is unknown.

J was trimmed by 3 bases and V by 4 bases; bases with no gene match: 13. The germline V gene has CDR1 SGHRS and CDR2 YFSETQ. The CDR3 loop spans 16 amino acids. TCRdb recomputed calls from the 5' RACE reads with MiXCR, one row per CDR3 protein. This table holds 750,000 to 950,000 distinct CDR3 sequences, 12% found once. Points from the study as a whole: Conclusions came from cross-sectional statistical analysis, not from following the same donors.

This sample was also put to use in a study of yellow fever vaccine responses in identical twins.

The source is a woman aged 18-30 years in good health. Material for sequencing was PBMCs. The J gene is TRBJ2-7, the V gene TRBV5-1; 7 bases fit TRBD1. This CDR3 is CASSPSKGQTLYEQYF. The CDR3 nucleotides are TGCGCCAGCAGCCCAAGTAAGGGACAGACCCTCTACGAGCAGTACTTC.